The 23 T cell receptor beta chains given below trace back to one sample, sequenced in a study of OX40 agonist ivuxolimab in advanced cancers. The protocol was immunoSEQ multiplex PCR, while the TCRdb copy is restricted to in-frame clones and leaves out a portion. The repertoire consists of almost 65,000 clones, with roughly four fifths occurring once and the leading ten covering 0.6% to 0.9%. The sample here was CD4+ or CD8+ T cells sorted from blood, taken in a trial of the OX40 agonist ivuxolimab. These receptors were taken from an adult with an advanced solid tumor such as melanoma, head and neck, liver or kidney cancer.

The CDR3 DNA sequence: TGTGCCAGCAGTGAACCGGGACAGGTATACTACGAGCAGTACTTC. Translation: CASSEPGQVYYEQYF. The rearrangement uses TRBV2 and TRBJ2-5, with TRBD1 identical over 8 bases. The J call may be faulty, since TRBJ2-7 better matches the DNA end. This CDR3 region has 15 residues. CDR1 SNHLY and CDR2 FYNNEI come from the germline V gene.

V gene TRBV6-1 combines with J gene TRBJ1-1, with D unresolved. The CDR3 contains 12 residues. Trimming stripped 3 bases from V and 1 base from J, with 3 bases between. Germline CDR1 is MNHNS and CDR2 is SASEGT. The CDR3 reads CASSDPNTEAFF. CDR3 nucleotide sequence: TGTGCCAGCAGTGACCCGAACACTGAAGCTTTCTTT.

The chain is built from TRBV19 and TRBJ1-2, with unresolved D. Germline loops: CDR1 LNHDA, CDR2 SQIVND (reference sequence). V was pared by 4 bases and J by 1 base, with 19 bases between. The CDR3 has 17 amino acids. CDR3 sequence reads: CASSTPRHSAYNYGYTF. CDR3 nucleotides: TGTGCCAGTAGTACCCCAAGACACTCTGCTTATAACTATGGCTACACCTTC.

V is TRBV9 and J is TRBJ2-3; 7 bases match TRBD2. CDR1 and CDR2 (germline): SGDLS, YYNGEE. This CDR3 is built from 15 residues. The junction had 7 bases not matched to a gene; V was cut back by 3 bases and J by 3 bases. DNA for the CDR3: TGTGCCAGCAGCGGAGGGGACGGGAGGACAGATACGCAGTATTTT. It codes for CASSGGDGRTDTQYF. The variable domain in full, with the rest retrieved from reference TRBV9 and TRBJ2-3, is DSGVTQTPKHLITATGQRVTLRCSPRSGDLSVYWYQQSLDQGLQFLIQYYNGEERAKGNILERFSAQQFPDLHSELNLSSLELGDSALYFCASSGGDGRTDTQYFGPGTRLTVL.

The chain links TRBV15 to TRBJ2-7, with 8 nucleotides matching TRBD1. Looked up from germline, CDR1 is LNHNV and CDR2 is YYDKDF (reference sequence). The length of the CDR3 is 13 residues. Losses at the gene ends were 4 bases for V and 6 bases for J; bases not matched to a gene: 5. In DNA form, the CDR3 reads TGTGCCACCAGCACCCGGGACAGGAGCGAGCAGTACTTC. As protein: CATSTRDRSEQYF.

There are a few counts of this clone. The chain is built from TRBV6-5 and TRBJ1-5; the D gene is possibly TRBD1 (5 bases). V was trimmed by 7 bases and J by 6 bases, leaving 13 bases between them. This CDR3 has 13 residues. Germline values: CDR1 MNHEY, CDR2 SVGAGI. DNA of the CDR3: TGTGCCAGCACCGAGGGGTGGGGTCAGCCCCAGCATTTT. Amino acid sequence: CASTEGWGQPQHF.

The CDR3 protein is CASSIDIAGGLETQYF. In DNA form, the CDR3 reads TGTGCCAGTAGTATAGACATAGCGGGGGGGCTGGAGACCCAGTACTTC. V is TRBV19 and J is TRBJ2-5; 11 nucleotides match TRBD2. The CDR3 consists of 16 residues. J lost 5 bases, V lost 0 bases, and 5 bases had no gene match. Germline CDR1 reads LNHDA; CDR2 reads SQIVND (reference sequence). Combining the CDR3 with reference TRBV19 and TRBJ2-5 gives the whole variable domain DGGITQSPKYLFRKEGQNVTLSCEQNLNHDAMYWYRQDPGQGLRLIYYSQIVNDFQKGDIAEGYSVSREKKESFPLTVTSAQKNPTAFYLCASSIDIAGGLETQYFGPGTRLLVL.

The rearrangement links TRBV5-1 to TRBJ1-6, with TRBD1 identical over 12 bases. V dropped 6 bases and J dropped 9; count of bases not matched to a gene: 4. The CDR3 extends over 14 amino acids. Germline assignment: CDR1 SGHRS and CDR2 YFSETQ. The CDR3: CASNPGQGASPLHF. The CDR3 DNA is TGCGCCAGCAATCCGGGACAGGGGGCTTCACCCCTCCACTTT.

This sequence joins TRBV5-1 and TRBJ2-7; D remains unclear. V shed 0 bases and J shed 3 bases, with 10 bases lying between them. CDR3 length: 14 residues. Germline loops: CDR1 SGHRS, CDR2 YFSETQ. CDR3 in amino acids: CASSLGVGFYEQYF. For the CDR3, the DNA is TGCGCCAGCAGCTTGGGGGTCGGATTCTACGAGCAGTACTTC.

The chain carries TRBV4-1 and TRBJ1-5; D call uncertain. Germline CDR1 is MGHRA and CDR2 is YSYEKL. The ends were cut back, 0 bases at V and 3 bases at J, with 21 bases in the middle. The CDR3 runs 19 residues. CDR3 nucleotides: TGCGCCAGCAGCCAAGAATTTCAGACGGCCCGGATTGTCAATCAGCCCCAGCATTTT. It yields the protein CASSQEFQTARIVNQPQHF.

The chain uses TRBV6-5 and TRBJ1-1, with D hard to call. This CDR3 has 11 amino acids. Trimming took 8 bases from V and 11 from J, leaving 15 bases between them. The V gene's germline CDR1 is MNHEY and CDR2 SVGAGI. CDR3 loop: CASQNPSEAFF. The DNA of the CDR3 is TGTGCCAGCCAAAATCCCTCAGAGGCTTTCTTT.

This clone was found once. The chain couples TRBV5-1 to TRBJ2-7; 7 nucleotides align to TRBD2. The CDR3 length is 15 residues. CDR1 is SGHRS and CDR2 is YFSETQ in the germline V gene. V lost 1 base, J lost 0 bases, and 4 bases stayed unmatched. This chain's CDR3 is CASSLWGGPSYEQYF. The CDR3 DNA reads as TGCGCCAGCAGCTTGTGGGGAGGGCCCTCCTACGAGCAGTACTTC. Variable domain in full (rest from reference TRBV5-1 and TRBJ2-7): KAGVTQTPRYLIKTRGQQVTLSCSPISGHRSVSWYQQTPGQGLQFLFEYFSETQRNKGNFPGRFSGRQFSNSRSEMNVSTLELGDSALYLCASSLWGGPSYEQYFGPGTRLTVT.

V usage is TRBV18 and J usage is TRBJ2-3; no definite D call. This CDR3 is built from 15 residues. V lost 0 bases and J 2 bases, leaving 9 bases between the germline ends. Germline V CDR1 and CDR2: KGHSH, LQKENI. In DNA form, the CDR3 reads TGTGCCAGCTCACCACCGAGCAGCCCCACAGATACGCAGTATTTT. Encoded protein: CASSPPSSPTDTQYF.

This clone was seen once. The rearrangement uses TRBV19 and TRBJ2-1; 8 positions match TRBD1. Germline-derived CDR1 and CDR2 are LNHDA and SQIVND (reference sequence). The CDR3 covers 14 residues. Trimming removed 5 bases from V and 7 bases from J; junction bases left unmatched: 7. CDR3 sequence: CASSLQGAVNEQFF. The CDR3 bases are TGTGCCAGTAGTCTCCAGGGGGCGGTGAATGAGCAGTTCTTC.

The count of this clone is one. The chain links TRBV5-8 to TRBJ1-2; D is unresolved. V was shortened by 3 bases and J by 1 base, with 10 bases between the two germline ends. CDR3 length: 14 residues. The V gene's germline CDR1 is SGHTS and CDR2 YDEGEE. The CDR3 coding sequence is TGTGCCAGCAGCTATCAGGCGATTAACTATGGCTACACCTTC. The encoded protein is CASSYQAINYGYTF.

The genes are TRBV9 and TRBJ2-1; TRBD2 matches at 10 bases. The V gene's germline CDR1 is SGDLS and CDR2 YYNGEE. The J segment lost 0 bases and the V segment lost 4 bases, leaving 1 base of the junction unmatched. The CDR3 is made up of 15 amino acids. The CDR3 nucleotides are TGTGCCAGCAGCTCTAGCGGGAGCTCCTACAATGAGCAGTTCTTC. It is translated as CASSSSGSSYNEQFF.

The rearrangement joins TRBV10-3 to TRBJ1-1, with no clear D. The V gene lost 7 bases and the J gene lost 1 base, with 10 bases spanning the gap. Germline assignment: CDR1 ENHRY and CDR2 SYGVKD. This CDR3 spans 13 amino acids. The CDR3 nucleotides read TGTGCCATCAATACAAGGCCGAACACTGAAGCTTTCTTT. Translated, it gives CAINTRPNTEAFF.

This chain connects TRBV2 to TRBJ2-2, with D perhaps TRBD2 (5 bases). V was trimmed by 4 bases and J by 4 bases, leaving 7 bases between them. This CDR3 contains 13 residues. The germline V gene has CDR1 SNHLY and CDR2 FYNNEI. CDR3 sequence: CASSVEVTGELFF. The CDR3 nucleotides read TGTGCCAGCAGTGTGGAGGTCACCGGGGAGCTGTTTTTT.

J is TRBJ2-7 and V is TRBV6-1; the match to TRBD1 covers 10 bases. This CDR3 spans 13 amino acids. V gave up 6 bases and J gave up 4 bases; unmatched junction bases: 3. The germline V gene has CDR1 MNHNS and CDR2 SASEGT. CDR3 coding DNA: TGTGCCAGCAGGACAGGGGGCGGGTACGAGCAGTACTTC. This gives the protein CASRTGGGYEQYF.

The chain combines TRBV4-1 with TRBJ1-5; D might be TRBD1 (6 bases). The germline CDR1 and CDR2 sequences are MGHRA and YSYEKL. The CDR3 sequence is 16 residues long. The V end lost 2 bases, the J end lost 1 base, and 12 bases lay between the germline ends. The CDR3 region is CASSQLTGKSNQPQHF. The CDR3 DNA reads TGCGCCAGCAGCCAACTTACAGGGAAGAGCAATCAGCCCCAGCATTTT.

This chain joins TRBV7-2 and TRBJ2-1, with D tentatively TRBD2 (6 bases). This CDR3 is built from 14 residues. The V gene lost 3 bases and the J gene lost 7 bases, with 13 bases spanning the gap. Germline-derived CDR1 and CDR2 are SGHTA and FQGNSA. Here the CDR3 reads CASSFLGGENEQFF. In DNA form, the CDR3 reads TGTGCCAGCAGCTTTCTAGGAGGGGAGAATGAGCAGTTCTTC.

This chain connects TRBV12-5 to TRBJ1-1; 7 nucleotides line up with TRBD1. With V trimmed by 6 bases and J by 6 bases, 10 bases remained unmatched. The CDR3 covers 14 residues. Germline CDR1 reads LGHNT; CDR2 reads FRNRAP. CDR3 loop: CASGTTDRVAEAFF. CDR3 nucleotide sequence: TGTGCTAGTGGGACCACCGACAGGGTGGCTGAAGCTTTCTTT. The complete variable domain, with remaining parts taken from reference TRBV12-5 and TRBJ1-1, reads DARVTQTPRHKVTEMGQEVTMRCQPILGHNTVFWYRQTMMQGLELLAYFRNRAPLDDSGMPKDRFSAEMPDATLATLKIQPSEPRDSAVYFCASGTTDRVAEAFFGQGTRLTVV.

The J gene is TRBJ2-5, the V gene TRBV11-2, with 10 bases identical to TRBD1. Germline CDR1 SGHAT, CDR2 FQNNGV. With V trimmed by 5 bases and J by 6 bases, 6 bases remained unmatched. The CDR3 runs to 14 residues. The CDR3 DNA follows: TGTGCCAGCAGCCCCAGGACAGGGGGACAGACCCAGTACTTC. Translating gives CASSPRTGGQTQYF.